Listed below are T cell receptor beta chains from one sample, sequenced in a study of sequential checkpoint blockade in melanoma. Using immunoSEQ multiplex PCR, the repertoire was profiled, and TCRdb retains in-frame clones only, with some absent. The sample lists 8,500 to 10,000 clones, 50% to 75% occurring once. The source was CD8+ T cells sorted from blood (inferred from file names), collected from a patient given nivolumab and ipilimumab in sequence. The source is a human donor with melanoma. CDR3s include the opening cysteine and the closing phenylalanine or tryptophan. A D gene is named only where the DNA matches it firmly. Only some rows state a clone size, as once, few, many or a class for expanded clones.

D	V	J	size	CDR3	DNA
-	TRBV10-3	TRBJ1-1	-	CAIHPDGGQANTEAFF	TGTGCCATCCACCCCGACGGAGGGCAGGCGAACACTGAAGCTTTCTTT
TRBD1	TRBV29-1	TRBJ2-7	-	CSVLGQGFIDF	TGCAGCGTTCTTGGACAGGGTTTTATAGACTTC
-	TRBV6-6	TRBJ2-1	-	CATDEQFF	TGTGCCACCGATGAGCAGTTCTTC
-	TRBV19	TRBJ1-1	few	CASSINGPATGAFF	TGTGCCAGTAGTATAAACGGCCCAGCTACAGGGGCTTTCTTT
-	TRBV19	TRBJ2-7	-	CASSRGDPYEQYF	TGTGCCAGTAGCCGCGGGGATCCCTACGAGCAGTACTTC
TRBD1	TRBV4-1	TRBJ1-2	once	CASSQRSRDRGLDGHGYTF	TGCGCCAGCAGCCAGAGGAGTCGGGACAGGGGGCTGGATGGCCATGGCTACACCTTC
TRBD2	TRBV29-1	TRBJ2-2	once	CSARLGTSDTGELFF	TGCAGCGCCCGCCTAGGGACTAGCGACACCGGGGAGCTGTTTTTT
-	TRBV28	TRBJ1-3	-	CASRDTVTGAGNTIYF	TGTGCCAGCCGAGATACTGTGACAGGCGCCGGAAACACCATATATTTT
-	TRBV4-3	TRBJ2-5	few	CASSHSYEPQETQYF	TGCGCCAGCAGCCACTCCTATGAGCCGCAAGAGACCCAGTACTTC
-	TRBV6-1	TRBJ2-2	-	CASSEVSGDTGELFF	TGTGCCAGCAGTGAAGTCTCGGGGGACACCGGGGAGCTGTTTTTT
TRBD2	TRBV13	TRBJ2-5	-	CASSAHVAGGLETQYF	TGTGCCAGCAGCGCCCATGTAGCGGGGGGGCTGGAGACCCAGTACTTC
TRBD1	TRBV27	TRBJ1-5	few	CASSLSGGQPQHF	TGTGCCAGCAGCTTATCAGGGGGCCAGCCCCAGCATTTT
TRBD2	TRBV7-2	TRBJ2-3	few	CASSLAQAGGTDTQYF	TGTGCCAGCAGCTTAGCGCAGGCGGGGGGCACAGATACGCAGTATTTT
TRBD1	TRBV6-6	TRBJ2-5	few	CASSSGTGHQRETQYF	TGTGCCAGCAGTTCCGGGACAGGACACCAAAGGGAGACCCAGTACTTC
TRBD2	TRBV6-6	TRBJ2-1	-	CASTLAGNNEQFF	TGTGCCAGCACCCTAGCGGGTAACAATGAGCAGTTCTTC
-	TRBV10-3	TRBJ1-1	few	CATTDGQGNTEAFF	TGTGCCACCACCGACGGGCAGGGGAACACTGAAGCTTTCTTT
-	TRBV7-9	TRBJ2-7	-	CASSSTAVYYEQYF	TGTGCCAGCAGCTCGACAGCTGTCTACTACGAGCAGTACTTC
-	TRBV7-2	TRBJ2-7	-	CASSSSPSYEQYF	TGTGCCAGCAGCTCGTCCCCGTCCTACGAGCAGTACTTC
TRBD1	TRBV11-2	TRBJ1-1	once	CASSVGSLDRANTEAFF	TGTGCCAGCAGCGTGGGGTCATTGGACAGGGCTAACACTGAAGCTTTCTTT
TRBD1	TRBV4-1	TRBJ2-7	-	CASSEQGVPSYEQYF	TGCGCCAGCAGCGAACAGGGGGTCCCCTCCTACGAGCAGTACTTC
-	TRBV6-5	TRBJ1-1	-	CASSYSTRGKGEAFF	TGTGCCAGCAGTTACTCTACCAGGGGAAAAGGCGAGGCTTTCTTT
-	TRBV4-2	TRBJ2-6	-	CASSSQYSGANVLTF	TGTGCCAGCAGCTCACAATACTCTGGGGCCAACGTCCTGACTTTC
-	TRBV5-6	TRBJ2-7	-	CASGPGLGYEQYF	TGTGCCAGCGGCCCGGGACTCGGCTACGAGCAGTACTTC
-	TRBV7-9	TRBJ2-1	-	CASSSRGGAYNEQFF	TGTGCCAGCAGCTCCCGCGGCGGGGCCTACAATGAGCAGTTCTTC